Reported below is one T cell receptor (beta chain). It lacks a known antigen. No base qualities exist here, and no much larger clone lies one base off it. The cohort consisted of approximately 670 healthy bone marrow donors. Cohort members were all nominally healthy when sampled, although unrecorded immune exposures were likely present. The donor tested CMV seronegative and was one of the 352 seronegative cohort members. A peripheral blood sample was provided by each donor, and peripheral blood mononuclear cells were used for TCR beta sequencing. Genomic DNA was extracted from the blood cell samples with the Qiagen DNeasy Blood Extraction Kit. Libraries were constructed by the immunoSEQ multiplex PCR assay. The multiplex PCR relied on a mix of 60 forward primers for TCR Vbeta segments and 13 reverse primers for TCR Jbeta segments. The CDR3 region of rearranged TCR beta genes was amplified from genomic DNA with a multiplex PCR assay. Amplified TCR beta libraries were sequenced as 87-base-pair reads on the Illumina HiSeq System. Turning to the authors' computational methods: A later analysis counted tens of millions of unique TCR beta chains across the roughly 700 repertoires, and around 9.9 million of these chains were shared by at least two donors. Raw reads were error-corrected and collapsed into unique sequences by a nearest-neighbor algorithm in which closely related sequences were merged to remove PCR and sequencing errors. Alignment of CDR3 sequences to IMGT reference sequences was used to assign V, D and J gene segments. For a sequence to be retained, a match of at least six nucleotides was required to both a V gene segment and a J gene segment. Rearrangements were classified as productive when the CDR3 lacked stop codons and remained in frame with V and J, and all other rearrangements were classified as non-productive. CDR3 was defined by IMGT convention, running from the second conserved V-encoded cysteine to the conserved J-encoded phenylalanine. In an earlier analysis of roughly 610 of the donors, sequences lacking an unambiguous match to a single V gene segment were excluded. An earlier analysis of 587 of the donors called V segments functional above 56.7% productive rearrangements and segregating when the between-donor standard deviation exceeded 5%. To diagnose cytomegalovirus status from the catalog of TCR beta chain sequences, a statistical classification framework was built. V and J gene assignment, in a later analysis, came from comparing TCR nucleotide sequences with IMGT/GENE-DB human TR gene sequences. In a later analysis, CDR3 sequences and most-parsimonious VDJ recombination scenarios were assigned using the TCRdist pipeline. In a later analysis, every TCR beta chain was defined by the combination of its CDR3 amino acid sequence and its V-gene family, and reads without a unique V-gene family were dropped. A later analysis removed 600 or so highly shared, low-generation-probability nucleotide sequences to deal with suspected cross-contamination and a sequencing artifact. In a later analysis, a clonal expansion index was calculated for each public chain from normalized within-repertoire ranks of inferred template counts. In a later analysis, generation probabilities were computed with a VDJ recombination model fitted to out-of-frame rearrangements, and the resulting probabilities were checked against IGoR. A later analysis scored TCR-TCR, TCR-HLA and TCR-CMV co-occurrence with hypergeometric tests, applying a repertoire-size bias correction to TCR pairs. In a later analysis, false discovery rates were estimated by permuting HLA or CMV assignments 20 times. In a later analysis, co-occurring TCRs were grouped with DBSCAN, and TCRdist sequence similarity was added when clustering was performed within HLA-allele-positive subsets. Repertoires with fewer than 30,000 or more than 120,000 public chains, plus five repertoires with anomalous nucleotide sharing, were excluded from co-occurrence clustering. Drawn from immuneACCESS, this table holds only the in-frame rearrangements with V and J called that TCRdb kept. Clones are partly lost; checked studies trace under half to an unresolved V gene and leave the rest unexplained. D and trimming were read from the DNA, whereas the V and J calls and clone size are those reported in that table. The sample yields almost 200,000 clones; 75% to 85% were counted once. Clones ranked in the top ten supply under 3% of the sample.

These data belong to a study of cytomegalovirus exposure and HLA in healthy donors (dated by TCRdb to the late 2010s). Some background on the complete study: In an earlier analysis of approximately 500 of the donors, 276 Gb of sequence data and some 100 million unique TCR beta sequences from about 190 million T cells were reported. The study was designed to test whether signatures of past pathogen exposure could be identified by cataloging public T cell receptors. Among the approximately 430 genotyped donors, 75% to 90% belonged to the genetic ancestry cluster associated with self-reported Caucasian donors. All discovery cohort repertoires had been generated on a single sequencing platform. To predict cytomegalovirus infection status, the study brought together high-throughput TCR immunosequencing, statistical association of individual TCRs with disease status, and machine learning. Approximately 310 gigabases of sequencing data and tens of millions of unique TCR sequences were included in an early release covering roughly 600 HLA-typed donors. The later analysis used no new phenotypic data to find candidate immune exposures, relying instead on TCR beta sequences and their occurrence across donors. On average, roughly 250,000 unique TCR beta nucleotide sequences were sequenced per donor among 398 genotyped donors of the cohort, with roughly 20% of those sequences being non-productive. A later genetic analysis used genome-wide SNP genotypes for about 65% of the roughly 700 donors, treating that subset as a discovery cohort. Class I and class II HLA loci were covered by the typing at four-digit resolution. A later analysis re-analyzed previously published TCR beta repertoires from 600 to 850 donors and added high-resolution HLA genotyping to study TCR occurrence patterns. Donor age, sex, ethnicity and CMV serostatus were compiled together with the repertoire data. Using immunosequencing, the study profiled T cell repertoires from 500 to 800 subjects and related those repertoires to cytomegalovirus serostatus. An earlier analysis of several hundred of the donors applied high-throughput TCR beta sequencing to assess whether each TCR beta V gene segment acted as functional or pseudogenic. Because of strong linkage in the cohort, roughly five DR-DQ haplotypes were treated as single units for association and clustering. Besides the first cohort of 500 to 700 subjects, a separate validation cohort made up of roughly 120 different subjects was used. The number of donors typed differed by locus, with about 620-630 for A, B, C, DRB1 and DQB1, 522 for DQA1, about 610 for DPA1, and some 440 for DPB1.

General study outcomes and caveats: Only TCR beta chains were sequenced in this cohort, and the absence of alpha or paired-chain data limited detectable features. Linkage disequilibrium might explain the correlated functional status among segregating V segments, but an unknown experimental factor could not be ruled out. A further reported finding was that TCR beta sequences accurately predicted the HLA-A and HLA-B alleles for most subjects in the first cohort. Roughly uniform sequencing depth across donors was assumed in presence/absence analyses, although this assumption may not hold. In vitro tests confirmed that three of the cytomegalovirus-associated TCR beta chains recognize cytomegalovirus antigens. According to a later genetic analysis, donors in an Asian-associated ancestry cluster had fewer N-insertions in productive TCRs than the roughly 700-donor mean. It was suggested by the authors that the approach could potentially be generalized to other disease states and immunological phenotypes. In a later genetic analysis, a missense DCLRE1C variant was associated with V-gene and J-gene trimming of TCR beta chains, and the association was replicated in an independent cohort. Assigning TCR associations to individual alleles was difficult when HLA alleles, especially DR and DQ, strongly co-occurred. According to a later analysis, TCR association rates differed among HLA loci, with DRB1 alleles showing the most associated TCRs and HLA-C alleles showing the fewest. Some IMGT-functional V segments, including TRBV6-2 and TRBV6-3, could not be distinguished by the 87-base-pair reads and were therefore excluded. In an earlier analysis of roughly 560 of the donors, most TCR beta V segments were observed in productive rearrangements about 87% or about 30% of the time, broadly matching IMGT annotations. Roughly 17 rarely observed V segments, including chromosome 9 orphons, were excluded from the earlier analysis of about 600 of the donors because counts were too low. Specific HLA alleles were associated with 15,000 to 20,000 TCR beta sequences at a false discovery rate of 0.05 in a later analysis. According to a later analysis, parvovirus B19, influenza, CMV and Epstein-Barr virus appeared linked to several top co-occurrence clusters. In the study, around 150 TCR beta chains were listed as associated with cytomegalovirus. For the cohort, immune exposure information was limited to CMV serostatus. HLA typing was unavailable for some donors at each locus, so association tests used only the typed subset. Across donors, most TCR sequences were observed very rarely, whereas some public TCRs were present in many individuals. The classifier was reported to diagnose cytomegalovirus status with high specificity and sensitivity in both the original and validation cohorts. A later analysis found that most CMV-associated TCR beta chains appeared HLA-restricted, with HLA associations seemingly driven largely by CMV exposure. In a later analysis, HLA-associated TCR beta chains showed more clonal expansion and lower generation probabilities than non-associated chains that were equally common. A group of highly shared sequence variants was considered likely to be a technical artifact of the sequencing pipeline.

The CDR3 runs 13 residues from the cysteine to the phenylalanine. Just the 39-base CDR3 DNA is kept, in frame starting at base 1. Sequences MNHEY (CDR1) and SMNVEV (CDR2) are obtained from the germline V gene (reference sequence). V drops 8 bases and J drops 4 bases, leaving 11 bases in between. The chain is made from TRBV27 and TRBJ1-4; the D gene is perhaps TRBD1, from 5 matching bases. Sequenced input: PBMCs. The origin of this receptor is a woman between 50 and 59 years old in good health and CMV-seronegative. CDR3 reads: CASATVYNEKLFF. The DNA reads TGTGCCAGCGCGACAGTATATAATGAAAAACTGTTTTTT.